The 24 T cell receptor beta chains below all came from one sample that was sequenced in a study of immune heterogeneity within non-small cell lung tumors. Using 32 V and 13 J primers, multiplex PCR amplified TCR beta CDR3. TCRdb re-called the multiplex PCR reads through MiXCR, storing one row per CDR3 protein. The sample yields 21,000 or so distinct CDR3 sequences, about 30% seen once. Template input was genomic DNA from bulk tumor (around 600 ng per sample). Several widely spaced biopsies per primary tumor were taken during surgery. The patients were newly diagnosed with non-small cell lung cancer, had not been treated, and had curative surgery. Sequencing was done on a sample of lung tumor tissue. The source is a man between 35 and 55 years old with non-small cell lung cancer.

This clonotype was found many times. The rearrangement joins TRBV15 to TRBJ2-3, with TRBD1 as a possible D gene (6 bases). Germline V lookup: CDR1 LNHNV, CDR2 YYDKDF (reference sequence). Trimming removed 5 bases at V and 4 bases at J, with 19 bases between. The CDR3 runs to 16 residues. The CDR3 bases are TGTGCCACCAGCTCAGGAAGAGGGGGTCTACCAGATACGCAGTATTTT. Encoded protein: CATSSGRGGLPDTQYF.

J is TRBJ2-3 and V is TRBV27; tentatively, D is TRBD1 (5 bases). Trimming took 7 bases from V and 7 from J, leaving 21 bases between them. The germline V gene has CDR1 MNHEY and CDR2 SMNVEV (reference sequence). The CDR3 is 15 amino acids. The CDR3, as DNA: TGTGCCAGCACACAGGAGTTTTACGTAGGGCATACGCAGTATTTT. It codes for CASTQEFYVGHTQYF.

This clonotype was recorded once. This clone may be a read error of a much larger clone one base away. V and J are TRBV10-1 and TRBJ2-7; either TRBD1 or TRBD2 may fit D (5 bases each). This CDR3 has 16 amino acids. Trimming removed 8 bases from V and 3 bases from J, with 23 bases in between. Germline values: CDR1 WNHNN, CDR2 SYGVQD (reference sequence). CDR3 bases: TGCGCCAGCCGAACGAGAGGGGAAAGGGACGTCTACGAGCAGTACTTC. Translated: CASRTRGERDVYEQYF.

This chain links TRBV4-1 with TRBJ2-4, with 8 bases matching TRBD1. There are 16 residues in the CDR3. V dropped 4 bases and J dropped 5; count of bases not matched to a gene: 10. The V gene's germline CDR1 is MGHRA and CDR2 YSYEKL. The CDR3 here is CASSLGQGLRQNIQYF. The CDR3 DNA follows: TGCGCCAGCAGCCTCGGACAGGGCCTGAGACAAAACATTCAGTACTTC.

As for this clonotype: A much larger clone lies a single base off, so this may be a read error. This CDR3 fails to terminate in the conserved phenylalanine or tryptophan, so it likely reflects a read error. The chain employs TRBV11-2 and TRBJ2-7; D is possibly TRBD1 or TRBD2 (5 bases each). The CDR3 is 15 residues long. V lost 4 bases, J lost 5 bases, and 18 bases lay in between. Germline V CDR1 and CDR2: SGHAT, FQNNGV. This CDR3 is CASSSGPTPRNEQYL. CDR3 DNA: TGTGCCAGCAGCTCGGGACCGACGCCGCGGAACGAGCAGTACCTC.

On this clonotype itself: Sequence at one end of the junction differs from germline and may be a read error. The chain is built from TRBV3-1 and TRBJ2-1; D is perhaps TRBD1 (5 bases). The V gene's germline CDR1 is LGHDT and CDR2 YNNKEL (reference sequence). The CDR3 length is 13 residues. CDR3 region: CASSQDLDSEQSF. In nucleotides, the CDR3 is TGTGCCAGCAGCCAAGATCTAGACAGTGAGCAGTCCTTC.

A word on this clonotype: Possible read error: a much larger clone is one base away. This rearrangement joins TRBV28 to TRBJ2-7, with 8 bases lining up with TRBD1. Germline CDR1 and CDR2: MDHEN and SYDVKM. CDR3 size: 14 residues. The CDR3 DNA reads as TGTGCCAGCAGTTTAGACAGGGGCGCCTACGTGCAGTACTTC. Translation gives CASSLDRGAYVQYF.

The chain uses TRBV5-1 and TRBJ2-5; 8 nucleotides align to TRBD1. In germline, CDR1 is SGHRS, CDR2 YFSETQ. The CDR3 is made up of 15 amino acids. Trimming took 4 bases from V and 3 from J; bases not matched to a gene: 8. CDR3 region: CASSLSWTGKETQYF. CDR3 bases: TGCGCCAGCAGCCTCTCCTGGACAGGGAAAGAGACCCAGTACTTC. Full variable domain (outside the CDR3, taken from reference TRBV5-1 and TRBJ2-5): KAGVTQTPRYLIKTRGQQVTLSCSPISGHRSVSWYQQTPGQGLQFLFEYFSETQRNKGNFPGRFSGRQFSNSRSEMNVSTLELGDSALYLCASSLSWTGKETQYFGPGTRLLVL.

By frequency in the sample, this clonotype is medium-sized (0.01 to 0.1%). V is TRBV6-1 and J is TRBJ2-7; D may be TRBD1 or TRBD2 (6 bases each). V was cut by 5 bases and J by 7 bases, with 18 bases left in between. CDR1 is MNHNS, CDR2 SASEGT, per germline. This CDR3 region has 14 residues. The CDR3 DNA follows: TGTGCCAGCAGTCCCATCGGGACTCAGGGGGAGCAGTACTTC. Protein product: CASSPIGTQGEQYF.

The sample holds a few counts of this clonotype. The rearrangement links TRBV29-1 to TRBJ2-6; no firm D call. Trimming removed 0 bases from V and 0 bases from J, with 9 bases in between. The V gene's germline CDR1 is SQVTM and CDR2 ANQGSEA. The CDR3 length is 16 residues. The CDR3: CSVEDRTASGANVLTF. In nucleotides, the CDR3 is TGCAGCGTTGAAGATCGCACAGCCTCTGGGGCCAACGTCCTGACTTTC.

V is TRBV5-8 and J is TRBJ1-2; 9 positions match TRBD1. This CDR3 has 14 residues. The germline V gene encodes CDR1 SGHTS and CDR2 YDEGEE. V trimming: 6 bases; J trimming: 2 bases; junction bases outside the gene matches: 5. The CDR3 sequence is CASNVGQGNYGYTF. As DNA, the CDR3 is TGTGCCAGCAACGTTGGACAGGGGAACTATGGCTACACCTTC.

Only a few counts were recorded for this clonotype. The V call is TRBV7-2, the J call TRBJ2-1; D is uncertain. Germline V CDR1 and CDR2: SGHTA, FQGNSA. Between the trimmed V and J ends, which lost 5 bases and 5 bases, there was a span of 13 bases. The CDR3 length is 14 residues. For the CDR3, the DNA is TGTGCCAGCAGCCGAGCGTGGGCCGACAATGAGCAGTTCTTC. Amino acids: CASSRAWADNEQFF.

This clonotype has only a few counts. J is TRBJ1-1 and V is TRBV20-1, with D unclear. Trimming took 6 bases from V and 5 from J, leaving 13 bases between them. The CDR3 is 12 amino acids. The germline CDR1 and CDR2 sequences are DFQATT and SNEGSKA (reference sequence). CDR3 sequence: CSAPERGTEAFF. DNA for the CDR3: TGCAGTGCGCCTGAGCGAGGGACTGAAGCTTTCTTT.

The table lists this clonotype with many counts. The chain uses TRBV7-9 and TRBJ1-1; D may be TRBD1 (5 bases). CDR1 and CDR2 (germline): SEHNR, FQNEAQ (reference sequence). V was trimmed by 1 base and J by 0 bases, leaving 9 bases between them. The CDR3 runs 15 residues. CDR3 protein: CASSLGMDMNTEAFF. CDR3 nucleotide sequence: TGTGCCAGCAGCTTAGGAATGGACATGAACACTGAAGCTTTCTTT.

This clonotype appeared many times. This rearrangement joins TRBV19 to TRBJ1-3, with D possibly matching TRBD1 (5 bases). The germline V and J ends were trimmed by 6 bases and 0 bases, with 12 bases remaining between them. The CDR3 is 15 amino acids. Germline V gives CDR1 LNHDA, CDR2 SQIVND (reference sequence). In nucleotides, the CDR3 is TGTGCCAGTAGCGGGACGGGGAGCTCTGGAAACACCATATATTTT. It codes for CASSGTGSSGNTIYF.

The sample holds many counts of this clonotype. The junction differs from germline at one of its ends, possibly a read error. This sequence joins TRBV11-2 and TRBJ2-7; the match to TRBD1 covers 8 bases. CDR1 is SGHAT, CDR2 FQNNGV, per germline. CDR3 length: 13 amino acids. DNA for the CDR3: TGTGCCAGCAGCCACCCCGGAGGGTACAGGGGGGACTTC. Protein: CASSHPGGYRGDF.

Sample share makes this clonotype medium-sized. The chain joins TRBV12-3 or TRBV12-4 to TRBJ2-7, with D perhaps matching TRBD1 (5 bases). This CDR3 comprises 13 residues. Trimming removed 3 bases from V and 2 bases from J, with 8 bases in between. The CDR3 nucleotides are TGTGCCAGCAGTTTTAGACAGACCTACGAGCAGTACTTC. Encoded protein: CASSFRQTYEQYF.

Worth noting for this clonotype: Since a much larger clone is just one base distant, this may be a read error. The rearrangement joins TRBV30 to TRBJ1-6; D remains ambiguous. In germline, CDR1 is GTSNPN, CDR2 SVGIG (reference sequence). This CDR3 spans 14 amino acids. The ends were cut back, 4 bases at V and 5 bases at J, with 12 bases in the middle. The chain's CDR3 is CAWTAATHNSPLHF. Here the CDR3 DNA reads TGTGCCTGGACGGCGGCCACTCATAATTCACCCCTCCACTTT. Drawing the rest from reference TRBV30 and TRBJ1-6, the complete variable domain is SQTIHQWPATLVQPVGSPLSLECTVEGTSNPNLYWYRQAAGRGLQLLFYSVGIGQISSEVPQNLSASRPQDRQFILSSKKLLLSDSGFYLCAWTAATHNSPLHFGNGTRLTVT.

Points on this clonotype: The junction shows a germline mismatch at one end, possibly a read error. The chain recombines TRBV7-9 with TRBJ2-2, with D possibly TRBD1 on 5 matching bases. Per germline, CDR1 SEHNR and CDR2 FQNEAQ (reference sequence). The CDR3 spans 14 residues. The CDR3 loop reads CTSSARQFTGELFF. The DNA for the CDR3 is TGTACCAGCAGCGCCCGACAGTTCACCGGGGAGCTGTTTTTT.

This clonotype has at least ten counts. V usage is TRBV28 and J usage is TRBJ2-7; no clear D. This CDR3 contains 14 residues. The germline V gene has CDR1 MDHEN and CDR2 SYDVKM. Trimming pared 6 bases from V and 5 bases from J, leaving 17 bases between. CDR3 sequence (DNA): TGTGCCAGCAGCCGGGCCAATTTACCAGACGAGCAGTACTTC. Translated: CASSRANLPDEQYF.

This clonotype was seen many times. The chain joins TRBV27 to TRBJ2-1; either TRBD1 or TRBD2 may supply D (5 bases each). The germline CDR1 and CDR2 sequences are MNHEY and SMNVEV (reference sequence). Trimming stripped 3 bases from V and 7 bases from J, with 7 bases between. The CDR3 loop spans 12 amino acids. The CDR3 sequence: CASSFEGNEQFF. In DNA form, the CDR3 reads TGTGCCAGCAGTTTCGAGGGGAATGAGCAGTTCTTC.

The sample holds a few counts of this clonotype. V gene TRBV12-5 combines with J gene TRBJ1-2; D is ambiguous. This CDR3 region has 15 residues. Trimming shortened V by 1 base and J by 4 bases, and 13 bases separated the two germline ends. The germline gives CDR1 LGHNT, CDR2 FRNRAP. As DNA, the CDR3 is TGTGCTAGTGGTTTGGCGTACCGAGTAAGCTATGGCTACACCTTC. This encodes CASGLAYRVSYGYTF.

This sequence joins TRBV20-1 and TRBJ1-5; a weak D match, TRBD1 (6 bases). V was trimmed by 4 bases and J by 4 bases, leaving 17 bases between them. The CDR3 covers 15 residues. Germline CDR1 reads DFQATT; CDR2 reads SNEGSKA (reference sequence). The CDR3 sequence: CSATRLGHPNQPQHF. CDR3 nucleotide sequence: TGCAGTGCTACCCGATTGGGACATCCTAATCAGCCCCAGCATTTT.

This clonotype qualifies as medium-sized. The CDR3 region is CAWSGLANGYEQYF. CDR3 coding DNA: TGTGCCTGGAGTGGATTAGCGAACGGCTACGAGCAGTACTTC. This chain uses TRBV30 with TRBJ2-7, with a weak D call TRBD2 (5 bases). Trimming took off 1 base at V and 3 bases at J, with 13 bases between the two ends. Germline V lookup: CDR1 GTSNPN, CDR2 SVGIG (reference sequence). The CDR3 has 14 amino acids.